This T cell receptor beta chain derives from a study of cytomegalovirus exposure and HLA in healthy donors (dated by TCRdb to the late 2010s). Context from the whole study: A later analysis indicated that the roughly 120 validation repertoires were generated on the platform also employed for the 700 or so repertoires of the first cohort. The study was designed to test whether signatures of past pathogen exposure could be identified by cataloging public T cell receptors. High-throughput TCR immunosequencing, statistical association of individual TCRs with disease status, and machine learning were combined to predict cytomegalovirus infection status. A separate validation cohort of roughly 130 different subjects was used in addition to the roughly 670-subject first cohort.

What the research found in general, with its limitations: The authors suggested that the approach could potentially be generalized to other disease states and immunological phenotypes. Most TCR sequences were seen in very few donors, while some public TCRs were found in many individuals. A later analysis lacked HLA typing for the validation cohort, so it scored co-occurrence in that cohort across all 120 or so repertoires. In a later analysis, TCRs clustered in the first cohort were found to also tend to co-occur in the approximately 120 validation repertoires, with 85% to 95% of cluster scores above 0. The study listed 150 to 200 TCR beta chains as associated with cytomegalovirus. The classifier was reported to diagnose cytomegalovirus status with high specificity and sensitivity in both the original cohort and the validation cohort. A few of the identified cytomegalovirus-associated TCR beta chains were confirmed in vitro to be specific for cytomegalovirus antigens.

On this clone itself: There is no known antigen for this receptor. The sample holds no much larger clone one base away, and base qualities are not on file.

Preparation of the library involved the immunoSEQ multiplex PCR assay. For the original study's pipeline: A statistical classification framework was built to diagnose cytomegalovirus status from the catalog of TCR beta chain sequences. In TCRdb, the immuneACCESS table is reduced to in-frame sequences with V and J assigned. These tables do not hold every clone; where another copy was compared, an unresolved V gene accounts for under half, and the others remain unexplained. V, J and clone size were drawn from that table, and D and trimming were deduced from the DNA. This sample is represented by about 180,000 clones; roughly 89% of them were singletons. The ten largest clonotypes hold 1.4% of the sample. The CDR3, cysteine through phenylalanine, is 13 amino acids long. The DNA shown is the 39-base CDR3, in frame from base 1. As encoded in the germline V gene, CDR1 is MNHEY while CDR2 is SVGAGI. Deletion took 6 bases off V and 0 bases off J, with a span of 8 bases between the germline ends.

Donors formed part of the validation cohort, which comprised fewer than 150 subjects and was distinct from the first cohort of 670 or so subjects. This sequence uses TRBV6-5 and TRBJ1-1; a confident D gene designation cannot be given. Sequencing was done on a sample of PBMCs. The origin of this receptor is a woman aged 25-40 years in good health and CMV-seronegative. The CDR3 reads as follows: CASSLTLNTEAFF. The nucleotides are TGTGCCAGCAGCCTGACTCTGAACACTGAAGCTTTCTTT.